The rows below give T cell receptor beta chains drawn from one sample of a study of cytomegalovirus exposure and HLA in healthy donors. Method: immunoSEQ multiplex PCR; TCRdb's copy keeps in-frame clones and lacks some. The sample shows about 98,000 clones, more than 60% of them seen only once. The sample consisted of PBMCs. These receptors were taken from a man between 50 and 59 years old in good health and CMV-seronegative. The CDR3 runs from the conserved cysteine through the conserved F or W. The order of the fields is D gene, CDR3 length, J gene, V gene, CDR3 protein. A D gene is named only where the DNA matches it firmly.

d_gene: -
len: 14
j_gene: TRBJ2-3
v_gene: TRBV13
CDR3aa: CASSLRRAGDTQYF

d_gene: -
len: 11
j_gene: TRBJ1-1
v_gene: TRBV28
CDR3aa: CAADHNGKAFF

d_gene: TRBD2
len: 17
j_gene: TRBJ2-2
v_gene: TRBV27
CDR3aa: CASSFGPVAGGTGELFF

d_gene: -
len: 13
j_gene: TRBJ2-4
v_gene: TRBV29-1
CDR3aa: CSVEVAGRNIQYF

d_gene: TRBD1
len: 15
j_gene: TRBJ2-6
v_gene: TRBV29-1
CDR3aa: CSALTGGSGANVLTF

d_gene: TRBD2
len: 14
j_gene: TRBJ2-2
v_gene: TRBV11-1
CDR3aa: CASSLDGRSGELFF

d_gene: TRBD1
len: 15
j_gene: TRBJ1-6
v_gene: TRBV15
CDR3aa: CATSRETGRNSPLHF

d_gene: -
len: 14
j_gene: TRBJ2-7
v_gene: TRBV7-2
CDR3aa: CAGSRVQGSYEQYF

d_gene: TRBD1
len: 15
j_gene: TRBJ1-4
v_gene: TRBV18
CDR3aa: CASSPGTGGREKLFF

d_gene: -
len: 15
j_gene: TRBJ1-6
v_gene: TRBV7-8
CDR3aa: CASSLVLAPDSPLHF

d_gene: -
len: 13
j_gene: TRBJ1-1
v_gene: TRBV28
CDR3aa: CASSQDTYTEAFF

d_gene: TRBD1
len: 16
j_gene: TRBJ1-6
v_gene: TRBV5-4
CDR3aa: CASTPGQGASGSPLHF

d_gene: TRBD1
len: 14
j_gene: TRBJ1-2
v_gene: TRBV7-8
CDR3aa: CASSLDRVGSGYTF

d_gene: -
len: 14
j_gene: TRBJ1-1
v_gene: TRBV5-1
CDR3aa: CASSLVPGNTEAFF

d_gene: -
len: 15
j_gene: TRBJ2-2
v_gene: TRBV18
CDR3aa: CASSPLERGTGELFF

d_gene: TRBD1
len: 15
j_gene: TRBJ2-7
v_gene: TRBV5-1
CDR3aa: CASSGGTGGFYEQYF

d_gene: -
len: 15
j_gene: TRBJ1-2
v_gene: TRBV29-1
CDR3aa: CSVEDGWARVYGYTF

d_gene: -
len: 10
j_gene: TRBJ2-7
v_gene: TRBV11-2
CDR3aa: CASSSDRQYF

d_gene: TRBD1
len: 13
j_gene: TRBJ2-7
v_gene: TRBV2
CDR3aa: CASQQGSSYEQYF

d_gene: -
len: 19
j_gene: TRBJ2-3
v_gene: TRBV9
CDR3aa: CASSVEAGSASASTDTQYF

d_gene: TRBD1
len: 17
j_gene: TRBJ1-3
v_gene: TRBV7-6
CDR3aa: CASSFGYTGGSGNTIYF

d_gene: -
len: 15
j_gene: TRBJ2-7
v_gene: TRBV6-5
CDR3aa: CASSYSSGQPYEQYF

d_gene: -
len: 14
j_gene: TRBJ2-7
v_gene: TRBV7-9
CDR3aa: CASSPQGQSYEQYF